This record concerns one T cell receptor beta chain sequence. Its specificity is unknown. Losses at the gene ends were 5 bases for V and 5 bases for J; bases not matched to a gene: 12. CDR3 length: 16 amino acids. In germline, CDR1 is SEHNR, CDR2 FQNEAQ (reference sequence). Oncomine TCR Beta short-read sequencing was applied to DNA from cultured CD4+ T cells. MiXCR, applied by TCRdb to the PCR reads, yields one record per CDR3 protein. The repertoire has more than 5,500 distinct CDR3 sequences, around three fifths of them found once; the top ten carry 25% to 30%. As for treatment: roughly ten-day PBMC culture with coronavirus spike peptide pools or control peptides (ViraFEST assay). This entry belongs to a study of vaccination and CD4 T cells after COVID-19. Across the study: The study drew post-COVID samples a median roughly 110 days after diagnosis (range 35 to 161). Control cultures used a CEFX viral epitope pool, an HIV-1 Nef peptide pool, or no peptide.

Study results and limitations: There were relatively few convalescent patients studied, and there were no early post-infection timepoints.

The source of this sequence is a human donor who had recovered from COVID-19. The chain is built from TRBV7-9 and TRBJ2-3; 8 bases fit TRBD2. The sequencing input was CD4+ T cells from blood, cultured in vitro. The CDR3 reads CASSPLGGSGEDTQYF. CDR3 bases: TGTGCCAGCAGCCCCCTAGGAGGTAGCGGGGAAGATACGCAGTATTTT.